The 28 T cell receptor beta chains below were found in one sample sequenced in a study of T cell changes during pregnancy in multiple sclerosis. Profiling relied on immunoSEQ multiplex PCR, and the TCRdb table lists in-frame clones only, not all of them. The sample lists some 49,000 clones; nearly 90% were seen once. The sequencing here drew on peripheral blood, taken after pregnancy. Source of these receptors: a female donor in good health, enrolled as a control in a pregnancy study.

The DNA for the CDR3 is TGCGCCAGCAGCGAGACTAACGGGTCCTACAATGAGCAGTTCTTC. Its protein is CASSETNGSYNEQFF. The gene calls are TRBV5-1 and TRBJ2-1; tentatively, D is TRBD2 (5 bases). This CDR3 region has 15 residues. V shed 4 bases and J shed 1 base, with 12 bases lying between them. Looked up from germline, CDR1 is SGHRS and CDR2 is YFSETQ.

The chain couples TRBV28 to TRBJ1-5; the D is unclear. The germline V gene has CDR1 MDHEN and CDR2 SYDVKM. CDR3 length equals 11 residues. V was trimmed by 6 bases and J by 4 bases, leaving 4 bases between them. CDR3 residues: CASSHNQPQHF. The CDR3, as DNA: TGTGCCAGCAGCCATAATCAGCCCCAGCATTTT.

This clone was recorded a few times. The J gene is TRBJ1-1, the V gene TRBV6-1; 7 positions agree with TRBD1. Germline lookup yields CDR1 MNHNS and CDR2 SASEGT. V lost 6 bases to trimming and J lost 2 bases; unmatched junction nucleotides: 3. This CDR3 comprises 13 residues. The CDR3 bases are TGTGCCAGCAGGCGGGACAGAAACACTGAAGCTTTCTTT. It is translated as CASRRDRNTEAFF.

This chain connects TRBV9 to TRBJ1-4, with D uncertain. V was cut by 2 bases and J by 6 bases, with 5 bases left in between. The CDR3 covers 12 residues. Germline lookup yields CDR1 SGDLS and CDR2 YYNGEE. CDR3 coding DNA: TGTGCCAGCAGCGTGGGAGATGAAAAACTGTTTTTT. It specifies CASSVGDEKLFF.

CDR3 residues: CASSMGGTSNEKLFF. The CDR3 coding sequence is TGTGCCAGTAGTATGGGAGGGACATCTAATGAAAAACTGTTTTTT. The V call is TRBV19, the J call TRBJ1-4; maybe TRBD1 (6 bases). Trimming cost V 3 bases and J 3 bases, with 11 bases left between them. Germline CDR1 LNHDA, CDR2 SQIVND (reference sequence). The CDR3 sequence is 15 residues long.

This clone came up a few times. The rearrangement uses TRBV6-1 and TRBJ2-2; 10 nucleotides agree with TRBD2. CDR3 length: 15 residues. Trimming at V came to 4 bases and at J to 1 base, leaving 0 bases not matched to a gene. CDR1 and CDR2 (germline): MNHNS, SASEGT. CDR3 loop: CASSGLAGNTGELFF. The CDR3 coding sequence is TGTGCCAGCAGTGGACTAGCGGGGAACACCGGGGAGCTGTTTTTT.

CDR3 in amino acids: CASSFRGVGQPQHF. CDR3 coding DNA: TGTGCCAGCAGTTTCAGGGGGGTAGGTCAGCCCCAGCATTTT. V is TRBV5-8 and J is TRBJ1-5, with TRBD1 identical over 7 bases. Germline V gene lookup returns CDR1 SGHTS and CDR2 YDEGEE. There are 14 residues in the CDR3. The ends lost 5 bases at V and 6 bases at J; junction bases unmatched: 8.

This clone was detected only once. The chain carries TRBV27 and TRBJ2-2; no clear D gene. The CDR3 extends over 12 amino acids. The V end lost 6 bases, the J end lost 6 bases, and 8 bases lay between the germline ends. In germline, CDR1 is MNHEY, CDR2 SMNVEV (reference sequence). In DNA, the CDR3 is TGTGCCAGCAGGCCCTCAGCCGGGGAGCTGTTTTTT. Translated, it gives CASRPSAGELFF.

V usage is TRBV19 and J usage is TRBJ2-6; D may be TRBD1 (7 bases). Germline CDR1 LNHDA, CDR2 SQIVND (reference sequence). Trimming cost V 7 bases and J 4 bases, with 26 bases left between them. This CDR3 contains 19 residues. For the CDR3, the DNA is TGTGCCAGTACCCCTCGACAGGGAGGCCCTTTCAGCGGGGCCAACGTCCTGACTTTC. The encoded protein is CASTPRQGGPFSGANVLTF.

CDR3 protein: CASSLVEWTGSSEAFF. CDR3 nucleotide sequence: TGCGCCAGCAGCTTGGTCGAATGGACAGGGTCATCCGAAGCTTTCTTT. The V gene is TRBV5-1, the J gene TRBJ1-1; 8 bases align to TRBD1. CDR3 size: 16 residues. Germline lookup yields CDR1 SGHRS and CDR2 YFSETQ. V shed 0 bases and J 8 bases; nucleotides not matched to a gene: 12.

This chain connects TRBV5-1 to TRBJ2-3; 11 bases fit TRBD1. V was pared by 3 bases and J by 3 bases, with 9 bases of the junction left unmatched. This CDR3 has 17 amino acids. Germline assignment: CDR1 SGHRS and CDR2 YFSETQ. The CDR3 reads CASSSGTGGRWTDTQYF. CDR3 DNA sequence: TGCGCCAGCAGCTCCGGGACAGGGGGTCGCTGGACAGATACGCAGTATTTT.

The chain recombines TRBV5-1 with TRBJ2-1, with 10 bases matching TRBD2. J gave up 5 bases and V 1 base, and 6 bases lay outside the gene matches. This CDR3 contains 16 residues. Germline V gene lookup returns CDR1 SGHRS and CDR2 YFSETQ. The CDR3 DNA sequence: TGCGCCAGCAGCTTGACTCTAGCGGGAGCCCACAATGAGCAGTTCTTC. Residues: CASSLTLAGAHNEQFF.

The chain joins TRBV7-3 to TRBJ2-1; 10 positions match TRBD2. Germline V CDR1 and CDR2: SGHTA, FQGTGA. CDR3 length: 15 amino acids. Trimming at V came to 5 bases and at J to 7 bases, leaving 8 bases not matched to a gene. The CDR3 protein is CASSRTSGEGNEQFF. The DNA for the CDR3 is TGTGCCAGCAGCCGGACTAGCGGCGAGGGGAATGAGCAGTTCTTC.

The chain employs TRBV9 and TRBJ2-7; 8 nucleotides align to TRBD2. Germline CDR1 reads SGDLS; CDR2 reads YYNGEE. This CDR3 has 15 amino acids. V was pared by 4 bases and J by 5 bases, with 11 bases of the junction left unmatched. CDR3 sequence: CASSPSGSEIHEQYF. The CDR3 DNA reads TGTGCCAGCAGCCCGAGCGGGAGCGAAATCCACGAGCAGTACTTC.

V gene TRBV7-9 combines with J gene TRBJ2-2, with TRBD2 as a possible D gene (6 bases). V lost 5 bases, J lost 1 base, and 17 bases lay in between. This CDR3 comprises 17 residues. Germline values: CDR1 SEHNR, CDR2 FQNEAQ (reference sequence). The chain's CDR3 is CASSRLVGGVNTGELFF. The CDR3 bases are TGTGCCAGCAGCCGCCTCGTTGGCGGGGTGAACACCGGGGAGCTGTTTTTT.

V and J are TRBV10-3 and TRBJ1-1; 8 nucleotides align to TRBD1. The CDR3 is made up of 15 amino acids. The germline CDR1 and CDR2 sequences are ENHRY and SYGVKD. Trimming removed 2 bases from V and 8 bases from J; junction bases left unmatched: 10. The DNA of the CDR3 is TGTGCCATCAGTGAGCCCCGGACAGGGTATGCGGAAGCTTTCTTT. The encoded protein is CAISEPRTGYAEAFF.

The V call is TRBV19, the J call TRBJ2-5, with D tentatively TRBD2 (5 bases). Germline V lookup: CDR1 LNHDA, CDR2 SQIVND (reference sequence). The CDR3 spans 14 residues. V was clipped by 6 bases and J by 0 bases, with 11 bases between them. In nucleotides, the CDR3 is TGTGCCAGTAGGGTAACCGGGAACCAAGAGACCCAGTACTTC. Amino acids: CASRVTGNQETQYF.

The chain recombines TRBV2 with TRBJ1-2; a weak D match, TRBD1 (5 bases). The germline CDR1 and CDR2 sequences are SNHLY and FYNNEI. CDR3 length equals 13 residues. V was pared by 7 bases and J by 4 bases, with 13 bases between. The CDR3 DNA follows: TGTGCCAGCACCCTAAGACAGATCTATGGCTACACCTTC. Its translation: CASTLRQIYGYTF.

The chain employs TRBV6-5 and TRBJ1-1; D is possibly TRBD1 (6 bases). CDR3 length: 13 amino acids. The V gene lost 4 bases and the J gene lost 3 bases, with 9 bases spanning the gap. The germline gives CDR1 MNHEY, CDR2 SVGAGI. This CDR3 reads CASSSQGHTEAFF. In nucleotides, the CDR3 is TGTGCCAGCAGTTCACAGGGACACACTGAAGCTTTCTTT.

The rearrangement joins TRBV7-9 to TRBJ1-2; possibly TRBD1 for D (5 bases). The CDR3 spans 12 residues. The germline CDR1 and CDR2 sequences are SEHNR and FQNEAQ (reference sequence). Trimming removed 3 bases at V and 6 bases at J, with 8 bases between. The CDR3 here is CASSFDSHGYTF. The CDR3 DNA reads as TGTGCCAGCAGCTTCGACAGTCATGGCTACACCTTC.

This sequence joins TRBV7-7 and TRBJ2-1, with TRBD2 as a possible D gene (5 bases). The CDR3 consists of 13 residues. Trimming removed 5 bases at V and 10 bases at J, with 15 bases between. Looked up from germline, CDR1 is SSHAT and CDR2 is FNYEAQ (reference sequence). The CDR3 DNA reads as TGTGCCAGCAGCCCCCCGGGGAAAAAGGAGCAGTTCTTC. Residues: CASSPPGKKEQFF. The full variable domain, with the rest looked up from reference TRBV7-7 and TRBJ2-1, is GAGVSQSPRYKVTKRGQDVTLRCDPISSHATLYWYQQALGQGPEFLTYFNYEAQPDKSGLPSDRFSAERPEGSISTLTIQRTEQRDSAMYRCASSPPGKKEQFFGPGTRLTVL.

V gene TRBV6-5 combines with J gene TRBJ1-1; 7 positions match TRBD1. Per the germline V gene, CDR1 is MNHEY and CDR2 is SVGAGI. With 5 bases clipped from V and 0 bases from J, the junction kept 3 bases outside the gene matches. The CDR3 sequence is 14 residues long. This chain's CDR3 is CASSTQGVNTEAFF. The DNA of the CDR3 is TGTGCCAGCAGTACTCAGGGGGTGAACACTGAAGCTTTCTTT.

This sequence joins TRBV10-3 and TRBJ2-6; 8 positions match TRBD1. The CDR3 sequence is 17 residues long. Unmatched junction bases numbered 7, after V lost 4 bases and J lost 2 bases. Per the germline V gene, CDR1 is ENHRY and CDR2 is SYGVKD. The CDR3 region is CAISATGDPTGANVLTF. As DNA, the CDR3 is TGTGCCATCAGTGCGACAGGGGACCCGACTGGGGCCAACGTCCTGACTTTC.

This CDR3 is CASRARGPSFGQWEQFF. CDR3 bases: TGCGCCAGCAGGGCCAGGGGCCCCTCGTTCGGACAGTGGGAGCAGTTCTTC. This chain links TRBV5-1 with TRBJ2-1; tentatively, D is TRBD1 (6 bases). The CDR3 extends over 17 amino acids. Trimming took off 5 bases at V and 10 bases at J, with 28 bases between the two ends. The germline V gene encodes CDR1 SGHRS and CDR2 YFSETQ. Variable domain in full (rest from reference TRBV5-1 and TRBJ2-1): KAGVTQTPRYLIKTRGQQVTLSCSPISGHRSVSWYQQTPGQGLQFLFEYFSETQRNKGNFPGRFSGRQFSNSRSEMNVSTLELGDSALYLCASRARGPSFGQWEQFFGPGTRLTVL.

The chain couples TRBV20-1 to TRBJ2-7, with D maybe TRBD2 (6 bases). Per the germline V gene, CDR1 is DFQATT and CDR2 is SNEGSKA (reference sequence). The CDR3 loop spans 11 amino acids. Trimming took 8 bases from V and 5 from J, leaving 13 bases between them. For the CDR3, the DNA is TGCAGTCTGCGCCGGGAGAACGAGCAGTACTTC. Residues: CSLRRENEQYF.

The chain joins TRBV23-1 to TRBJ2-7, with 12 bases lining up with TRBD2. TRBV23-1 belongs to the ORF category, with a function that is uncertain. J lost 4 bases, V lost 0 bases, and 1 base had no gene match. CDR3 length: 15 residues. The CDR3 DNA follows: TGCGCCAGCAGTCAATCAGGGACTAGCGGGTACGAGCAGTACTTC. Translation: CASSQSGTSGYEQYF.

V gene TRBV5-1 combines with J gene TRBJ2-1; 8 bases are a match to TRBD2. The ends lost 3 bases at V and 6 bases at J; junction bases unmatched: 17. This CDR3 is 18 amino acids long. CDR1 is SGHRS, CDR2 YFSETQ, per germline. This chain's CDR3 is CASSSRVSGSGRGNEQFF. The CDR3 DNA is TGCGCCAGCAGCTCCAGGGTAAGCGGGAGTGGCCGTGGCAATGAGCAGTTCTTC. Together with reference TRBV5-1 and TRBJ2-1, the CDR3 gives the full variable domain: KAGVTQTPRYLIKTRGQQVTLSCSPISGHRSVSWYQQTPGQGLQFLFEYFSETQRNKGNFPGRFSGRQFSNSRSEMNVSTLELGDSALYLCASSSRVSGSGRGNEQFFGPGTRLTVL.

This chain joins TRBV9 and TRBJ2-3, with TRBD2 matching over 13 bases. This CDR3 comprises 20 residues. V was clipped by 3 bases and J by 5 bases; unmatched bases: 18. Germline loops: CDR1 SGDLS, CDR2 YYNGEE. As DNA, the CDR3 is TGTGCCAGCAGCGACCCAAGGATCCCGGGACTAGCGGGACGGGGAGATACGCAGTATTTT. Its translation: CASSDPRIPGLAGRGDTQYF.